This TCR beta chain originates from a study of OX40 agonist ivuxolimab in advanced cancers. Across the whole study: Participants, 75% to 90% male, averaged around 60 years of age, ranging from about 20 to 79. General study findings and limits: With doses of 0.1 to 3.0 mg/kg, CD4+ and CD8+ blood T cells had undergone clonal expansion by week 6. Which antigen the expanded peripheral T cells recognized is unknown.

Some clones are missing from TCRdb's copy, which holds only in-frame ones; the method was immunoSEQ multiplex PCR. This repertoire shows fewer than 75,000 clones, over 70% found once; its top ten account for 3.5% to 5%. In the case of this clone: Its antigen remains unidentified.

This CDR3 contains 13 residues. The V end lost 2 bases, the J end lost 4 bases, and 6 bases lay between the germline ends. Per germline, CDR1 KGHSH and CDR2 LQKENI. The sample was CD4+ or CD8+ T cells sorted from blood, taken in a trial of the OX40 agonist ivuxolimab. J is TRBJ1-5 and V is TRBV18; D remains ambiguous. This TCR was sampled from an adult with an advanced solid tumor such as melanoma, head and neck, liver or kidney cancer. This CDR3 reads CASSPGENQPQHF. The CDR3 nucleotides are TGTGCCAGCTCACCAGGGGAGAATCAGCCCCAGCATTTT.